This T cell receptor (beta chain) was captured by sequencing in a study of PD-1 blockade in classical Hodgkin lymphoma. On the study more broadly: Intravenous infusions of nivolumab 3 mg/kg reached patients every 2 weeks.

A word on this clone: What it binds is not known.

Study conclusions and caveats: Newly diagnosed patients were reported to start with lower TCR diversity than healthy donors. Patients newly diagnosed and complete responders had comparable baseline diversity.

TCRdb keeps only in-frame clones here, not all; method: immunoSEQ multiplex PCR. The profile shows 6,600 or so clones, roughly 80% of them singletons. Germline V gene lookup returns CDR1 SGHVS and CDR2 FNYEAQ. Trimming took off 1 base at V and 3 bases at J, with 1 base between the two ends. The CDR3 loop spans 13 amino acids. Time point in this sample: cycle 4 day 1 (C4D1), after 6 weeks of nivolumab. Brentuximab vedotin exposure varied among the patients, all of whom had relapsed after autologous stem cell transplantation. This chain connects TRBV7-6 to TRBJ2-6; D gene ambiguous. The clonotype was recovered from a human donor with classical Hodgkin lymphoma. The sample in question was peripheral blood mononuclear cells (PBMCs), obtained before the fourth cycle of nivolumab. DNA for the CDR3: TGTGCCAGCAGCTTAGATGGGGCCAACGTCCTGACTTTC. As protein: CASSLDGANVLTF.